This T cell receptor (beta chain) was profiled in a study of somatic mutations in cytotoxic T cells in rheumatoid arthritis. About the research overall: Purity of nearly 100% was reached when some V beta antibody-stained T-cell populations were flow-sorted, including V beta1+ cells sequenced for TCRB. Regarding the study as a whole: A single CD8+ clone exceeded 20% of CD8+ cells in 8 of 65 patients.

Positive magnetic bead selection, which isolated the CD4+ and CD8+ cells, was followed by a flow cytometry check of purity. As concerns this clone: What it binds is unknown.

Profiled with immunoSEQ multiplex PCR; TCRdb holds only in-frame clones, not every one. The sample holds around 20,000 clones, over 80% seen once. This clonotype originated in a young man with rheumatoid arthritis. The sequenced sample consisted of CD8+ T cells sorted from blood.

For the CDR3, the DNA is TGTGCCAGCAGTGAAAATGCGGGGGGGCGGGATACGCAGTATTTT. Translated, it gives CASSENAGGRDTQYF. The rearrangement links TRBV6-1 to TRBJ2-3; 9 bases agree with TRBD2. Trimming took 2 bases from V and 6 from J; bases not matched to a gene: 6. Germline-derived CDR1 and CDR2 are MNHNS and SASEGT. This CDR3 contains 15 residues.